One sample yielded the 29 T cell receptor beta chains listed below, sequenced in a study of blood T cell repertoires in COVID-19. Here immunoSEQ multiplex PCR was the method, and the copy in TCRdb shows in-frame clones only, minus some. The sample gives about 100,000 clones, approximately 80% of which show up once; about 12% is in the top ten. What was sequenced was peripheral blood. The receptors were sampled from a woman in her 70s with acute or convalescent COVID-19.

The chain couples TRBV6-1 to TRBJ1-1, with D unresolved. The CDR3 spans 15 residues. From germline, CDR1 is MNHNS and CDR2 SASEGT. V lost 0 bases, J lost 1 base, and 9 bases lay in between. CDR3 nucleotide sequence: TGTGCCAGCAGTGAAGCAACGGCGGGGAACACTGAAGCTTTCTTT. It encodes CASSEATAGNTEAFF.

This sequence joins TRBV18 and TRBJ2-3; 7 bases agree with TRBD2. V shed 3 bases and J 5 bases; nucleotides not matched to a gene: 5. Germline values: CDR1 KGHSH, CDR2 LQKENI. The CDR3 runs to 14 residues. Written as DNA, the CDR3 is TGTGCCAGCTCACCTCGGAGGGAGGGAGATACGCAGTATTTT. Translation gives CASSPRREGDTQYF.

V and J are TRBV7-3 and TRBJ1-2, with a weak D call TRBD1 (5 bases). The V end was cut by 5 bases, the J end by 4 bases, with 11 bases between. CDR3 length: 13 residues. Germline CDR1 is SGHTA and CDR2 is FQGTGA. The CDR3 is CASSIDSTYGYTF. The CDR3 DNA reads as TGTGCCAGCAGCATCGACAGTACCTATGGCTACACCTTC.

The CDR3 sequence is CASSQRDRGGFSEQYV. The CDR3 nucleotides read TGTGCCAGCAGCCAACGGGACAGGGGGGGTTTCTCCGAGCAGTACGTC. The chain employs TRBV3-1 (or the pseudogene TRBV3-2) and TRBJ2-7, with 11 positions matching TRBD1. The V gene end was trimmed by 2 bases and the J gene end by 6 bases; junction bases not matched to a gene: 9. This CDR3 region has 16 residues. From germline, CDR1 is LGHDT and CDR2 YNNKEL (reference sequence).

The rearrangement uses TRBV7-9 and TRBJ1-1, with a possible D match to TRBD1 (5 bases). The CDR3 totals 12 residues. From germline, CDR1 is SEHNR and CDR2 FQNEAQ (reference sequence). Between the trimmed V and J ends, which lost 8 bases and 4 bases, there was a span of 11 bases. Here the CDR3 reads CASSRGGTEAFF. Written as DNA, the CDR3 is TGTGCCAGCTCAAGGGGAGGCACTGAAGCTTTCTTT. The complete variable domain, with remaining parts taken from reference TRBV7-9 and TRBJ1-1, reads DTGVSQNPRHKITKRGQNVTFRCDPISEHNRLYWYRQTLGQGPEFLTYFQNEAQLEKSRLLSDRFSAERPKGSFSTLEIQRTEQGDSAMYLCASSRGGTEAFFGQGTRLTVV.

The chain links TRBV5-4 to TRBJ2-2; 8 positions agree with TRBD2. CDR1 and CDR2 from the germline V gene are SGHNT and YYREEE (reference sequence). The CDR3 is 16 amino acids. Losses at the gene ends were 0 bases for V and 4 bases for J; bases not matched to a gene: 5. The CDR3 DNA reads as TGTGCCAGCAGCTTGGGGCTAGCGGGCCTCACCGGGGAGCTGTTTTTT. Its protein product is CASSLGLAGLTGELFF.

The rearrangement links TRBV7-2 to TRBJ2-3; TRBD1 is a possible D gene (5 bases). V gave up 5 bases and J gave up 6 bases, with 15 bases separating them. This CDR3 has 14 residues. Germline CDR1 reads SGHTA; CDR2 reads FQGNSA. The CDR3 DNA sequence: TGTGCCAGCAGCCCCGACAGATCCCCGGATACGCAGTATTTT. Its translation is CASSPDRSPDTQYF.

V gene TRBV5-8 combines with J gene TRBJ1-1; D not certain. CDR1 and CDR2 (germline): SGHTS, YDEGEE. Trimming stripped 0 bases from V and 4 bases from J, with 13 bases between. CDR3 length equals 15 residues. The DNA of the CDR3 is TGTGCCAGCAGCTTGGCCAATCGGGGTAGCACTGAAGCTTTCTTT. This codes for CASSLANRGSTEAFF.

This clone occurred a few times. The chain recombines TRBV25-1 with TRBJ2-3; possibly TRBD1 for D (6 bases). The germline V gene encodes CDR1 MGHDK and CDR2 SYGVNS. V was pared by 4 bases and J by 3 bases, with 8 bases between. The CDR3 consists of 13 residues. CDR3 protein: CASSVQGTDTQYF. CDR3 nucleotides: TGTGCCAGCAGTGTTCAGGGGACAGATACGCAGTATTTT.

The J gene is TRBJ1-1, the V gene TRBV19, with 8 bases aligning to TRBD1. Germline-derived CDR1 and CDR2 are LNHDA and SQIVND (reference sequence). CDR3 length: 14 residues. The V gene end was trimmed by 3 bases and the J gene end by 5 bases; junction bases not matched to a gene: 5. Written as DNA, the CDR3 is TGTGCCAGTAGTATTGACAGGGGAGAAACTGAAGCTTTCTTT. It yields the protein CASSIDRGETEAFF.

V is TRBV12-3 or TRBV12-4 and J is TRBJ1-2, with D perhaps matching TRBD1 (5 bases). This CDR3 contains 12 residues. Trimming stripped 6 bases from V and 7 bases from J, with 12 bases between. The CDR3: CASSLGVGGYTF. As DNA, the CDR3 is TGTGCCAGCAGCCTAGGGGTTGGTGGCTACACCTTC.

The chain carries TRBV11-2 and TRBJ2-3; 9 bases align to TRBD1. The CDR3 contains 14 residues. The germline V gene has CDR1 SGHAT and CDR2 FQNNGV. Losses at the gene ends were 5 bases for V and 5 bases for J; bases not matched to a gene: 5. Written as DNA, the CDR3 is TGTGCCAGCAGCAGGACAGGGGTTGGAGATACGCAGTATTTT. It translates to CASSRTGVGDTQYF.

For the CDR3, the DNA is TGTGCCAGCAGCAACGCCCAAAGGACGGGGGCCAAAAACATTCAGTACTTC. Protein: CASSNAQRTGAKNIQYF. V usage is TRBV7-8 and J usage is TRBJ2-4, with a possible D match to TRBD2 (5 bases). The CDR3 is 17 amino acids. Germline CDR1 reads SGHVS; CDR2 reads FQNEAQ. V was shortened by 5 bases and J by 1 base, with 18 bases between the two germline ends.

The CDR3 nucleotides are TGTGCCAGCAGTGAATTGGGGACTAGCGCCTACAATGAGCAGTTCTTC. It yields the protein CASSELGTSAYNEQFF. The V and J genes are TRBV25-1 and TRBJ2-1, with 10 nucleotides matching TRBD2. With V trimmed by 1 base and J by 2 bases, 2 bases remained unmatched. Germline V gene lookup returns CDR1 MGHDK and CDR2 SYGVNS. There are 16 residues in the CDR3.

This clone was picked up a small number of times. The chain uses TRBV6-1 and TRBJ1-2; D is ambiguous. Germline V gives CDR1 MNHNS, CDR2 SASEGT. This CDR3 contains 11 residues. Trimming took off 3 bases at V and 8 bases at J, with 7 bases between the two ends. The CDR3 coding sequence is TGTGCCAGCAGTGATGCTAACGGCTACACCTTC. It encodes CASSDANGYTF.

J is TRBJ2-1 and V is TRBV19; TRBD1 agrees at 7 bases. The V gene end was trimmed by 8 bases and the J gene end by 4 bases; junction bases not matched to a gene: 11. CDR1 and CDR2 from the germline V gene are LNHDA and SQIVND (reference sequence). This CDR3 contains 15 residues. Here the CDR3 DNA reads TGTGCCAGTGGGGTTTTAAGACAGGGATACAATGAGCAGTTCTTC. It translates to CASGVLRQGYNEQFF. The whole variable domain, remainder taken from reference TRBV19 and TRBJ2-1, is DGGITQSPKYLFRKEGQNVTLSCEQNLNHDAMYWYRQDPGQGLRLIYYSQIVNDFQKGDIAEGYSVSREKKESFPLTVTSAQKNPTAFYLCASGVLRQGYNEQFFGPGTRLTVL.

The chain carries TRBV7-8 and TRBJ2-6; the match to TRBD2 covers 7 bases. V shed 5 bases and J 3 bases; nucleotides not matched to a gene: 10. This CDR3 has 17 amino acids. From germline, CDR1 is SGHVS and CDR2 FQNEAQ. This CDR3 is CASSPSAGRYGANVLTF. DNA for the CDR3: TGTGCCAGCAGCCCCTCAGCGGGGAGATATGGGGCCAACGTCCTGACTTTC.

V is TRBV6-5 and J is TRBJ1-5, with 11 nucleotides matching TRBD1. The germline V gene encodes CDR1 MNHEY and CDR2 SVGAGI. This CDR3 region has 15 residues. V was pared by 5 bases and J by 7 bases, with 7 bases of the junction left unmatched. The CDR3 DNA reads TGTGCCAGCAGTACCTGGACAGGGGGCCAGCAGCCCCAGCATTTT. Protein product: CASSTWTGGQQPQHF.

V usage is TRBV5-4 and J usage is TRBJ1-5; 7 bases agree with TRBD1. Looked up from germline, CDR1 is SGHNT and CDR2 is YYREEE (reference sequence). J gave up 11 bases and V 4 bases, and 9 bases lay outside the gene matches. The CDR3 length is 13 residues. The CDR3 region is CASSRDRVEAQHF. The CDR3 DNA sequence: TGTGCCAGCAGCCGCGACAGGGTCGAGGCCCAGCATTTT.

The genes are TRBV6-2 or TRBV6-3 and TRBJ2-7; TRBD1 is a possible D gene (5 bases). Trimming left V 0 bases short and J 3 bases short, with 9 bases between. The germline gives CDR1 MNHEY, CDR2 SVGEGT. The CDR3 spans 14 residues. For the CDR3, the DNA is TGTGCCAGCAGTTACTCTCCAGGGCACTACGAGCAGTACGTC. Protein product: CASSYSPGHYEQYV.

This sequence joins TRBV20-1 and TRBJ2-5; perhaps TRBD1 as D (5 bases). The germline CDR1 and CDR2 sequences are DFQATT and SNEGSKA (reference sequence). CDR3 length equals 14 residues. V lost 3 bases and J 10 bases, leaving 21 bases between the germline ends. The CDR3 nucleotides read TGCAGTGCTAGTATCGGACAAACGGAAACGGGCCAGTACTTC. This encodes CSASIGQTETGQYF.

Concerning this clone itself: Other DNA variants within this sample encode the same CDR3. The chain recombines TRBV7-3 with TRBJ2-5; 14 bases line up with TRBD2. The germline V gene has CDR1 SGHTA and CDR2 FQGTGA. There are 15 residues in the CDR3. With 4 bases clipped from V and 7 bases from J, the junction kept 5 bases outside the gene matches. The CDR3: CASSSSGTSGGTQYF. The CDR3 nucleotides read TGTGCCAGCAGCTCTTCCGGGACTAGCGGGGGGACCCAGTACTTC.

The CDR3 sequence: CASSESGRRYTGELFF. The CDR3 coding sequence is TGTGCCAGCAGTGAATCCGGAAGGAGATACACCGGGGAGCTGTTTTTT. The rearrangement uses TRBV25-1 and TRBJ2-2; D is uncertain. Germline assignment: CDR1 MGHDK and CDR2 SYGVNS. The CDR3 has 16 amino acids. Trimming left V 1 base short and J 3 bases short, with 12 bases between.

V is TRBV30 and J is TRBJ2-3, with 8 bases fitting TRBD1. V gave up 1 base and J gave up 6 bases; unmatched junction bases: 9. The CDR3 length is 15 residues. CDR1 is GTSNPN and CDR2 is SVGIG in the germline V gene (reference sequence). CDR3 DNA: TGTGCCTGGAGTGCAGGGGGCGCGGGTGGTGATACGCAGTATTTT. Translating it yields CAWSAGGAGGDTQYF.

This clone was recorded once. The chain employs TRBV29-1 and TRBJ1-4; maybe TRBD1 (6 bases). CDR1 is SQVTM and CDR2 is ANQGSEA in the germline V gene. Trimming took 7 bases from V and 7 from J, leaving 13 bases between them. The CDR3 contains 12 residues. The CDR3 region is CSGTVEGEKLFF. CDR3 nucleotide sequence: TGCAGCGGGACAGTTGAGGGTGAAAAACTGTTTTTT.

For the CDR3, the DNA is TGTGCCAGCAGGCTAGCGGGGGGCACCCACAATGAGCAGTTCTTC. Translated, it gives CASRLAGGTHNEQFF. The gene calls are TRBV6-4 and TRBJ2-1; 11 bases agree with TRBD2. This CDR3 region has 15 residues. Germline values: CDR1 MRHNA, CDR2 SNTAGT. With V trimmed by 6 bases and J by 5 bases, 6 bases remained unmatched.

This chain joins TRBV4-2 and TRBJ2-5; the match to TRBD2 covers 7 bases. The CDR3 has 18 amino acids. V shed 2 bases and J 0 bases; nucleotides not matched to a gene: 12. Germline V gives CDR1 LGHNA, CDR2 YNFKEQ. CDR3 in DNA: TGTGCCAGCAGCCAACTATTTTTGGCGGGGGATCACCAAGAGACCCAGTACTTC. This codes for CASSQLFLAGDHQETQYF.

The chain links TRBV5-1 to TRBJ2-7; the D gene is possibly TRBD2 (5 bases). The CDR3 is 13 amino acids. CDR1 and CDR2 from the germline V gene are SGHRS and YFSETQ. The V and J ends lost 4 bases and 6 bases respectively, with 14 bases between them. The CDR3 coding sequence is TGCGCCAGCAGCCCGGCGGTGGGGAGCGAGCAGTACTTC. Protein product: CASSPAVGSEQYF.

The chain joins TRBV29-1 to TRBJ1-2; 10 positions match TRBD1. V trimming: 1 base; J trimming: 6 bases; junction bases outside the gene matches: 5. The CDR3 spans 14 residues. Per germline, CDR1 SQVTM and CDR2 ANQGSEA. The CDR3 DNA reads as TGCAGCGTTGAAGCCGGGACAGGGGCCCATGGCTACACCTTC. This sequence encodes CSVEAGTGAHGYTF.